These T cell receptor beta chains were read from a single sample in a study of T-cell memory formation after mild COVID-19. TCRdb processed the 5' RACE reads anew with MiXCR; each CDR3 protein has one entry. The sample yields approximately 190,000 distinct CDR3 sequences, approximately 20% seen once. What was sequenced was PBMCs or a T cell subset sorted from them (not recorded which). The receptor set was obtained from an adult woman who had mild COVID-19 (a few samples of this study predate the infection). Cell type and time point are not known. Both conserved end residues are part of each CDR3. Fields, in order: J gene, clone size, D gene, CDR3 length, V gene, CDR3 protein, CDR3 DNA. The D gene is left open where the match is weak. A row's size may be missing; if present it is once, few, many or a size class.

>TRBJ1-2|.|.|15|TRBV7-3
CASSSNRVANYGYTF
TGTGCCAGCAGCTCAAACAGGGTGGCGAACTATGGCTACACCTTC
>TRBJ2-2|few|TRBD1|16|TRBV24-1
CATSDFGTGNTGELFF
TGTGCCACCAGTGATTTCGGGACAGGGAACACCGGGGAGCTGTTTTTT
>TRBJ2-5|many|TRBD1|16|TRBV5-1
CASSVGGTGNQETQYF
TGCGCCAGCAGCGTGGGAGGGACAGGGAATCAAGAGACCCAGTACTTC
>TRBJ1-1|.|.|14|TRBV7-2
CASSLVDLGTEAFF
TGTGCCAGCAGCTTAGTAGACTTGGGCACTGAAGCCTTCTTT
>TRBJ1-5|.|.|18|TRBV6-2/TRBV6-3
CASSYTAGGHAINQPQHF
TGTGCCAGCAGTTACACGGCCGGAGGACACGCTATAAATCAGCCCCAGCATTTT
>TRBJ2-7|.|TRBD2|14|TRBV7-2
CASSLGTSVGKQYF
TGTGCCAGCAGTTTGGGGACTAGCGTAGGGAAGCAGTACTTC
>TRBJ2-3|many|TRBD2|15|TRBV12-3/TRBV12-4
CASSSPGLASDTQYF
TGTGCCAGCAGTTCCCCGGGACTAGCTTCAGATACGCAGTATTTT
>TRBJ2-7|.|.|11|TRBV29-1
CSVEAYFEQYF
TGCAGCGTTGAAGCATATTTCGAGCAGTACTTC
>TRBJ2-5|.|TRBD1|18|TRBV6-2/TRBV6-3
CASSPPGTAAGFSETQYF
TGTGCCAGCAGTCCCCCCGGGACAGCGGCCGGTTTTTCAGAGACCCAGTACTTC
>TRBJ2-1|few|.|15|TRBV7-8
CASSPARFEPNEQFF
TGTGCCAGCAGCCCTGCCAGATTCGAGCCCAATGAGCAGTTCTTC
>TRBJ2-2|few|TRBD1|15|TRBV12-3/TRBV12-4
CASRGGQGATGELFF
TGTGCCAGCAGAGGAGGACAGGGAGCGACCGGGGAGCTGTTTTTT
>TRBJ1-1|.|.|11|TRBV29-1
CSVEDQGRAFF
TGCAGCGTTGAAGATCAGGGTAGAGCTTTCTTT
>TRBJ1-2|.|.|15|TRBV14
CASSQDGGGFYGYTF
TGTGCCAGCAGCCAAGATGGCGGCGGTTTTTATGGCTACACCTTC
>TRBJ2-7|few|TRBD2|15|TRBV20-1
CSALALASGVGEQYF
TGCAGTGCCCTAGCCCTGGCTAGCGGGGTTGGCGAGCAGTACTTC
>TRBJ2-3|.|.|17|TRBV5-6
CASSSRRMVGRTDTQYF
TGTGCCAGCAGCTCTCGAAGGATGGTGGGGCGCACAGATACGCAGTATTTT
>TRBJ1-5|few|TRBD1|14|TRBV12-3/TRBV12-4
CASSSTGGYQPQHF
TGTGCCAGCAGTTCGACAGGGGGATATCAGCCCCAGCATTTT
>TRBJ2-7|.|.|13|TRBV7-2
CASSLFRDHEQYF
TGTGCCAGCAGCTTATTCAGGGACCACGAGCAGTACTTC
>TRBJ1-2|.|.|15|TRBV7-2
CASSSYQQGNYGYTF
TGTGCCAGCAGCTCTTACCAACAGGGAAACTATGGCTACACCTTC
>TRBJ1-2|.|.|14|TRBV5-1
CASSPSGGNYGYTF
TGCGCCAGCAGCCCCTCCGGGGGTAACTATGGCTACACCTTC
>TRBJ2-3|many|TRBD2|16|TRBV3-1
CASRQRAGVYTDTQYF
TGTGCCAGCAGACAGAGAGCGGGGGTCTACACAGATACGCAGTATTTT
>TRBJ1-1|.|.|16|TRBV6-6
CASSPGGRGLNTEAFF
TGTGCCAGCAGCCCCGGGGGGCGCGGGCTGAACACTGAAGCTTTCTTT
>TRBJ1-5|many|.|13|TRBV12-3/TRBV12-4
CASRTDRLEPQHF
TGTGCCAGCAGGACGGACAGACTTGAGCCCCAGCATTTT